Shown below are 8 T cell receptor beta chains from a single sample sequenced in a study of cytomegalovirus exposure and HLA in healthy donors. The PCR used 60 Vbeta and 13 Jbeta primers. The protocol was immunoSEQ multiplex PCR, while the TCRdb copy is restricted to in-frame clones and leaves out a portion. Among 160,000 or so clones listed, around nine tenths were seen once. Specimen: PBMCs. All receptors derive from a woman in her thirties in good health and CMV-seronegative.

In this sample, this clone turned up once. This sequence joins TRBV7-3 and TRBJ1-1; 10 nucleotides line up with TRBD1. CDR3 size: 19 residues. V dropped 2 bases and J dropped 8; count of bases not matched to a gene: 20. Germline V gene data show CDR1 as SGHTA and CDR2 as FQGTGA. The chain's CDR3 is CASSLGPGGPGQGQPEAFF. CDR3 DNA: TGTGCCAGCAGCTTAGGCCCGGGGGGTCCGGGACAGGGGCAACCAGAAGCTTTCTTT.

In DNA form, the CDR3 reads TGCGCCAGCAGTGAGCCCGGACAGGGGTATCAGCCCCAGCATTTT. Protein sequence: CASSEPGQGYQPQHF. The chain combines TRBV10-2 with TRBJ1-5; 9 bases match TRBD1. The CDR3 has 15 amino acids. V lost 2 bases, J lost 5 bases, and 4 bases stayed unmatched. Germline CDR1 and CDR2: WSHSY and SAAADI.

Only one count was recorded for this clone. V and J are TRBV14 and TRBJ2-5, with D perhaps matching TRBD2 (5 bases). This CDR3 spans 15 amino acids. Trimming left V 2 bases short and J 5 bases short, with 15 bases between. Germline V gene sequence: CDR1 SGHDN, CDR2 FVKESK. CDR3 nucleotides: TGTGCCAGCAGCCAATTGGGCCTACTAGGGGAGACCCAGTACTTC. This translates into CASSQLGLLGETQYF. Variable domain in full (rest from reference TRBV14 and TRBJ2-5): EAGVTQFPSHSVIEKGQTVTLRCDPISGHDNLYWYRRVMGKEIKFLLHFVKESKQDESGMPNNRFLAERTGGTYSTLKVQPAELEDSGVYFCASSQLGLLGETQYFGPGTRLLVL.

J is TRBJ1-1 and V is TRBV1. TRBV1 is labeled a pseudogene. This CDR3 is 18 amino acids long. The CDR3 protein is CTSSHDASQAGGVTEAFF. DNA for the CDR3: TGCACCAGCAGCCATGACGCCTCGCAGGCGGGTGGGGTCACTGAAGCTTTCTTT.

V and J are TRBV23-1 and TRBJ2-7, with TRBD1 identical over 8 bases. TRBV23-1 is an ORF for which the function is uncertain. The CDR3 is made up of 17 amino acids. Trimming cost V 0 bases and J 2 bases; bases outside gene matches: 9. The CDR3 spells CASSQSEPGGVPYEQYF. The DNA for the CDR3 is TGCGCCAGCAGTCAATCGGAGCCAGGGGGCGTCCCCTACGAGCAGTACTTC.

This chain uses TRBV19 with TRBJ1-5; perhaps TRBD1 as D (6 bases). Germline CDR1 and CDR2: LNHDA and SQIVND (reference sequence). The CDR3 contains 15 residues. Trimming shortened V by 3 bases and J by 0 bases, and 9 bases separated the two germline ends. CDR3 sequence (DNA): TGTGCCAGTAGTATTGGGACACTTAGCAATCAGCCCCAGCATTTT. Its protein is CASSIGTLSNQPQHF. Full variable domain (remainder filled in from reference TRBV19 and TRBJ1-5): DGGITQSPKYLFRKEGQNVTLSCEQNLNHDAMYWYRQDPGQGLRLIYYSQIVNDFQKGDIAEGYSVSREKKESFPLTVTSAQKNPTAFYLCASSIGTLSNQPQHFGDGTRLSIL.

The chain carries TRBV7-7 and TRBJ2-2, with 9 bases matching TRBD1. CDR1 is SSHAT, CDR2 FNYEAQ, per germline (reference sequence). With V trimmed by 6 bases and J by 5 bases, 4 bases remained unmatched. This CDR3 has 14 residues. The CDR3 sequence is CASRGTGRTGELFF. The CDR3 bases are TGTGCCAGCAGGGGGACAGGGAGGACCGGGGAGCTGTTTTTT.

CDR3 sequence: CASTPRGSTYGYTF. The CDR3 DNA reads as TGTGCCAGTACTCCAAGGGGGTCTACCTATGGCTACACCTTC. The J gene is TRBJ1-2, the V gene TRBV19; the D gene is possibly TRBD1 (6 bases). V lost 7 bases to trimming and J lost 4 bases, with 16 bases between them. Germline V gene sequence: CDR1 LNHDA, CDR2 SQIVND (reference sequence). The CDR3 extends over 14 amino acids.